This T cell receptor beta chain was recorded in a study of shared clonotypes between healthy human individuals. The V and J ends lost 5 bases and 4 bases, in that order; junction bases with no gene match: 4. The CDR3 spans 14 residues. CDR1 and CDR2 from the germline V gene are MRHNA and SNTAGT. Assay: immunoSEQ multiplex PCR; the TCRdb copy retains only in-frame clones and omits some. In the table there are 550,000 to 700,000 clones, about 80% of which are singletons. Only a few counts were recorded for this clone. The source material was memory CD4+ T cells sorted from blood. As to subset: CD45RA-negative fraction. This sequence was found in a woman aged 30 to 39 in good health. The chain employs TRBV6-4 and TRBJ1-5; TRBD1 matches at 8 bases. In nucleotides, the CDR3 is TGTGCCAGCAGTCCCGGGACAGGAAATCAGCCCCAGCATTTT. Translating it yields CASSPGTGNQPQHF.